Listed below are T cell receptor beta chains from one sample, sequenced in a study of shared clonotypes between healthy human individuals. The repertoire was sequenced with immunoSEQ multiplex PCR; TCRdb's copy has only in-frame clones and lacks some. The sample has hundreds of thousands of clones, 77% seen once. Sequencing was performed on PBMCs. These TCRs come from a woman aged 40 to 50 in good health. Some clones in this sample may be carry-over from other donors' samples. The CDR3 runs from the conserved cysteine through the conserved F or W. The order of the fields is V gene, D gene, J gene, clone size, CDR3 DNA, CDR3 protein. A D gene is named only where the DNA matches it firmly. Clone size, where shown, is once, few, many, or a class for clones that have expanded.

TRBV11-3	-	TRBJ2-7	-	TGTGCCAGCAGCCTGCGGGACAGCTACGAGCAGTACTTC	CASSLRDSYEQYF
TRBV28	-	TRBJ2-7	-	TGTGCCAGCAGTTTTTTCAATTCGGGCTCCTACGAGCAGTACTTC	CASSFFNSGSYEQYF
TRBV27	-	TRBJ2-3	-	TGTGCCAGCAAATGGACGGGAGCCGCAGATACGCAGTATTTT	CASKWTGAADTQYF
TRBV5-1	TRBD1	TRBJ1-1	-	TGCGCCAGCAGCTTGAATTGGGGACAGCCGAACACTGAAGCTTTCTTT	CASSLNWGQPNTEAFF
TRBV29-1	TRBD2	TRBJ2-1	-	TGCAGCGTTGGGGGAGGGGCAAGCGAGCAGTTCTTC	CSVGGGASEQFF
TRBV18	-	TRBJ2-5	-	TGTGCCAGCTCACCTGGGACGGGAGAGACCCAGTACTTC	CASSPGTGETQYF
TRBV27	-	TRBJ2-1	-	TGTGCCAGCAGTTCCCAGGGGTGGTATGAGCAGTTCTTC	CASSSQGWYEQFF
TRBV27	TRBD1	TRBJ1-1	-	TGTGCCAGCAGGCAGGTGTTAGCTGGGACAGCGAACACTGAAGCTTTCTTT	CASRQVLAGTANTEAFF
TRBV7-6	TRBD1	TRBJ1-3	once	TGTGCCAGCAGCAAGGAGGGGGCTTCTGGAAACACCATATATTTT	CASSKEGASGNTIYF
TRBV6-4	-	TRBJ2-1	-	TGTGCCAGCAGTGAAAGGGTTTCCGGTGAGCAGTTCTTC	CASSERVSGEQFF
TRBV15	-	TRBJ2-7	-	TGTGCCACCAGCAGAGATCTGGGGTACGAGCAGTACTTC	CATSRDLGYEQYF
TRBV19	TRBD1	TRBJ2-2	-	TGTGCCAGTAGTATTGGGGGACAGTACACCGGGGAGCTGTTTTTT	CASSIGGQYTGELFF
TRBV6-1	-	TRBJ1-3	-	TGTGCCAGCAGTGAGAGGGGGGGTTCGTCTGGAAACACCATATATTTT	CASSERGGSSGNTIYF
TRBV30	-	TRBJ2-4	-	TGTGCCTGGAGTGAGGGGGGAGGGCACAAAAACATTCAGTACTTC	CAWSEGGGHKNIQYF
TRBV30	-	TRBJ2-5	-	TGTGCCTGGAGCCCCGGGGCGCAGGAGACCCAGTACTTC	CAWSPGAQETQYF
TRBV5-1	TRBD2	TRBJ2-1	-	TGCGCCAGCAGCTCTAGCGGGAGTCGGTACAATGAGCAGTTCTTC	CASSSSGSRYNEQFF
TRBV18	-	TRBJ2-3	-	TGTGCCAGCTCACCTCTAGTGACAGATACGCAGTATTTT	CASSPLVTDTQYF
TRBV2	-	TRBJ2-7	-	TGTGCCAGCAGTGAAGGGCCAGGGCACGAGCAGTACTTC	CASSEGPGHEQYF
TRBV6-1	-	TRBJ2-1	-	TGTGCCAGCAGTGAATTCGCGGGATCCTACAATGAGCAGTTCTTC	CASSEFAGSYNEQFF
TRBV7-3	-	TRBJ2-4	-	TGTGCCAGCAGCTTAGGGACTGTAAACATTCAGTACTTC	CASSLGTVNIQYF
TRBV5-1	TRBD1	TRBJ2-2	few	TGCGCCAGCAGCTTGGCCCCAGGGGGCCCCGGGGAGCTGTTTTTT	CASSLAPGGPGELFF
TRBV28	TRBD1	TRBJ1-2	-	TGTGCCAGCAGTACATGGGGACAGGGACTAACGGGCTACACCTTC	CASSTWGQGLTGYTF
TRBV10-3	-	TRBJ2-3	once	TGTGCCATCGGTATAGGGGCGGTCACAGATACGCAGTATTTT	CAIGIGAVTDTQYF
TRBV5-1	-	TRBJ1-4	-	TGCGCCAGCAGCGTCACGGTCAGCGGAGGTGAAAAACTGTTTTTT	CASSVTVSGGEKLFF
TRBV7-7	-	TRBJ1-1	few	TGTGCCAGCAGCTTATCAGAGAACACTGAAGCTTTCTTT	CASSLSENTEAFF
TRBV10-2	-	TRBJ2-7	-	TGCGCCAGCAGTGAGCAGGACCTCTACGAGCAGTACTTC	CASSEQDLYEQYF
TRBV29-1	-	TRBJ2-3	-	TGCAGCGTTCGACCGGGACTTCAGTGGTATTTT	CSVRPGLQWYF
TRBV15	-	TRBJ2-7	-	TGTGCCTCCATGATAGAGTCGGGACTTACCTACGAGCAGTACTTC	CASMIESGLTYEQYF
TRBV5-8	-	TRBJ1-5	-	TGTGCCAGCAGCTTGGTACAGTTGGATGGCAATCAGCCCCAGCATTTT	CASSLVQLDGNQPQHF
TRBV7-9	-	TRBJ1-1	-	TGTGCCAGCATACAAAGTGGGGGGTTGGGCACTGAAGCTTTCTTT	CASIQSGGLGTEAFF
TRBV11-1	TRBD2	TRBJ2-5	few	TGTGCCATCAGCGGGACTCTACAAGAGACCCAGTACTTC	CAISGTLQETQYF
TRBV20-1	-	TRBJ2-1	-	TGCAGTGCTAAAGGGTTTTTTGAGCAGTTCTTC	CSAKGFFEQFF
TRBV7-9	TRBD2	TRBJ2-3	-	TGTGCCAGCAGCTTAGCGATCAGCGGGAGTACAGATACGCAGTATTTT	CASSLAISGSTDTQYF
TRBV30	-	TRBJ2-3	once	TGTGCCTGGAGTCCCCGGCAGGATACGCAGTATTTT	CAWSPRQDTQYF
TRBV4-1	-	TRBJ2-7	-	TGCGCCAGCAGCCAAGATGGGGGACGCTACGAGCAGTACTTC	CASSQDGGRYEQYF
TRBV15	TRBD2	TRBJ2-7	-	TGTGCCACCAGCAGAGAGGGGAGGGCCTTCTACGAGCAGTACTTC	CATSREGRAFYEQYF
TRBV9	-	TRBJ2-1	few	TGTGCCAGCAGCGTCTGGGGGGCAGGTAATGAGCAGTTCTTC	CASSVWGAGNEQFF
TRBV6-5	-	TRBJ2-2	-	TGTGCCAGCAGGGACGGACAGAGAAACACCGGGGAGCTGTTTTTT	CASRDGQRNTGELFF
TRBV27	TRBD1	TRBJ2-5	-	TGTGCCAGCATGGACAGGGTAGGGGAGACCCAGTACTTC	CASMDRVGETQYF
TRBV6-6	-	TRBJ1-2	-	TGTGCCAGCAGGGACTCGGACTATGGCTACACCTTC	CASRDSDYGYTF
TRBV5-4	TRBD1	TRBJ2-3	many	TGTGCCAGCAGCATGACAGGGAGCACAGATACGCAGTATTTT	CASSMTGSTDTQYF
TRBV9	-	TRBJ2-1	once	TGTGCCAGCAGCGTAGATGGCGGGGCCTACAATGAGCAGTTCTTC	CASSVDGGAYNEQFF
TRBV18	-	TRBJ2-7	-	TGTGCCAGCTCACCAAGTCTGCCCGGGACCGGCGAGCAGTACTTC	CASSPSLPGTGEQYF
TRBV15	-	TRBJ2-4	-	TGTGCCACCAGCTCGGGGGCGCGGGAATTAAACATTCAGTACTTC	CATSSGARELNIQYF
TRBV5-6	-	TRBJ2-2	-	TGTGCCAGCGTCCTCTGGAACACCGGGGAGCTGTTTTTT	CASVLWNTGELFF
TRBV7-7	-	TRBJ2-5	-	TGTGCCAGCAGCTTAGCGGGAGGGGGAAGGGAGACCCAGTACTTC	CASSLAGGGRETQYF
TRBV18	TRBD2	TRBJ2-1	-	TGTGCCAGCTCACCGGGGAGGGACAATGAGCAGTTCTTC	CASSPGRDNEQFF
TRBV7-9	TRBD2	TRBJ2-7	-	TGTGCCAGCACCCTCGGACTAGTGGACGAGCAGTACTTC	CASTLGLVDEQYF
TRBV5-4	TRBD2	TRBJ2-1	-	TGTGCCAGCAGCTTGGGGGCTAGCGGAGAAACCTACAATGAGCAGTTCTTC	CASSLGASGETYNEQFF
TRBV7-9	-	TRBJ1-4	-	TGTGCCAGCAGCGAGAGGGCGGGACGGACTAATGAAAAACTGTTTTTT	CASSERAGRTNEKLFF
TRBV5-1	-	TRBJ2-1	once	TGCGCCAGCAGGCGCGGAGGGGGGGCCAGCGACTACAATGAGCAGTTCTTC	CASRRGGGASDYNEQFF
TRBV5-1	TRBD2	TRBJ2-7	-	TGCGCCAGCAGCTTAAGAGCGGGAGTATCCGAGCAGTACTTC	CASSLRAGVSEQYF
TRBV30	-	TRBJ2-1	-	TGTGCCTGGAGAAGACTAGATGGACGGTCGGGCTACAATGAGCAGTTCTTC	CAWRRLDGRSGYNEQFF
TRBV29-1	-	TRBJ1-2	-	TGCAGCGTTGAACAGATTTCGGGTGTGAGCTATGGCTACACCTTC	CSVEQISGVSYGYTF
TRBV7-9	TRBD1	TRBJ2-3	-	TGTGCCAGCAGCTCCGGGACAGGGGCCTTTAGCACAGATACGCAGTATTTT	CASSSGTGAFSTDTQYF
TRBV7-8	-	TRBJ2-7	-	TGTGCCAGCAGCTTGGTCACAGGAACCTACGAGCAGTACTTC	CASSLVTGTYEQYF